This entry lists 19 T cell receptor beta chains sequenced from one sample in a study of T cell clonality in common variable immunodeficiency. The study, taken as a whole, reports: Reportedly, TCR beta sequences from common variable immunodeficiency showed fewer deletions and N-nucleotide insertions.

Method: immunoSEQ multiplex PCR; TCRdb's copy keeps in-frame clones and lacks some. In total the sample includes roughly 20,000 clones, none of them seen once. The antigens for these receptors are not known. The specimen sequenced was peripheral blood mononuclear cells. These receptors were collected from a human donor with common variable immunodeficiency.

Remarks on this clone: The CDR3 is cut off 3 residues early in the read; its end comes from the germline J gene. V gene TRBV5-1 combines with J gene TRBJ2-1; 8 nucleotides line up with TRBD2. Germline V gives CDR1 SGHRS, CDR2 YFSETQ. The CDR3 has 14 amino acids. After removal of 1 base from V and 6 bases from J, the junction contained 3 bases not matched to a gene. CDR3 DNA, as far as it was read: TGCGCCAGCAGCTTGATGGCGGGAGGCAATGAG. Amino acids: CASSLMAGGNE. The full CDR3 sequence reads CASSLMAGGNEQFF.

Of note for this clone: The observed sequence ends 3 residues before the CDR3 terminus, with the missing tail filled in from the germline J gene. The genes are TRBV7-9 and TRBJ2-5; D remains unclear. CDR1 is SEHNR, CDR2 FQNEAQ, per germline (reference sequence). CDR3 size: 12 residues. V lost 3 bases, J lost 1 base, and 3 bases lay in between. This chain's CDR3 is CASSFIQETQYF. The DNA read from the CDR3 is TGTGCCAGCAGCTTTATCCAAGAGACC.

In this sample, this clone is medium-sized (0.01 to 0.1%). The sequenced fragment ends 3 residues before the CDR3 boundary, so the rest is inferred from the germline J gene. The chain is built from TRBV20-1 and TRBJ2-1; 8 bases fit TRBD2. CDR3 length: 16 amino acids. V lost 0 bases to trimming and J lost 2 bases; unmatched junction nucleotides: 6. Germline V gene data show CDR1 as DFQATT and CDR2 as SNEGSKA (reference sequence). The CDR3 reads CSARDLASGPYNEQFF. Partial CDR3 DNA: TGCAGTGCTAGAGATCTCGCTAGCGGGCCCTACAATGAG.

There are a few counts of this clone. Read data end 3 residues before the CDR3 end; the end is taken from the germline J gene. The rearrangement links TRBV20-1 to TRBJ2-7; 12 bases are shared with TRBD2. Germline V gene sequence: CDR1 DFQATT, CDR2 SNEGSKA (reference sequence). The CDR3 totals 20 residues. The ends lost 3 bases at V and 3 bases at J; junction bases unmatched: 21. CDR3 sequence reads: CSASGGFGTSGFDVFYEQYF. The CDR3 DNA, read in part, is TGCAGTGCTAGTGGTGGGTTCGGGACTAGCGGGTTCGACGTCTTCTACGAG.

This clone is medium-sized within its sample. The read falls 3 residues short of the CDR3 end, and the missing part is taken from the germline J gene. The chain has TRBV7-2 and TRBJ2-2; D gene uncertain. This CDR3 spans 14 amino acids. Germline V gene data show CDR1 as SGHTA and CDR2 as FQGNSA. Deletions cut 5 bases from V and 9 bases from J, with 16 bases between. The CDR3 is CASSVAKSLWELFF. Partial CDR3 DNA: TGTGCCAGCAGCGTTGCGAAAAGTCTCTGGGAG.

In its sample, this clone was seen a few times. With the read ending 3 residues before the CDR3 end, the germline J gene is used to fill in that end. V is TRBV19 and J is TRBJ2-2; tentatively, D is TRBD1 (5 bases). Germline V gene data show CDR1 as LNHDA and CDR2 as SQIVND (reference sequence). The CDR3 has 13 residues. The germline V and J ends were trimmed by 8 bases and 3 bases, with 10 bases remaining between them. The covered CDR3 bases are TGTGCCAGTGGGGCAGCCCACACCGGGGAG. It yields the protein CASGAAHTGE. From start to end, the CDR3 is CASGAAHTGELFF.

With regard to this clone: The read comes to an end 3 residues before the CDR3 does, leaving the germline J gene to fill in the end. The V gene is TRBV7-2, the J gene TRBJ1-4; 8 bases agree with TRBD1. The CDR3 is made up of 15 amino acids. V trimming: 3 bases; J trimming: 7 bases; junction bases outside the gene matches: 7. Germline-derived CDR1 and CDR2 are SGHTA and FQGNSA. The CDR3 sequence: CASSLAGTGSEKLFF. The part of the CDR3 DNA that was read is TGTGCCAGCAGCTTGGCCGGGACAGGTAGTGAAAAA.

This clone was seen ten or more times. The CDR3 end lies 3 residues beyond the end of the read and is filled in from the germline J gene. The chain carries TRBV2 and TRBJ1-6; 7 bases are a match to TRBD1. CDR1 is SNHLY, CDR2 FYNNEI, per germline. Germline trimming cut 5 bases from V and 3 bases from J; bases unmatched to any gene: 1. The CDR3 covers 14 residues. The part of the CDR3 DNA that was read is TGTGCCAGCAGTCGACAGGGCTATAATTCACCC. This sequence encodes CASSRQGYNSP. The full CDR3 reads CASSRQGYNSPLHF.

Points on this clone: The missing CDR3 end, 3 residues past where the read stops, is filled in from the germline J gene. The rearrangement links TRBV18 to TRBJ2-1, with TRBD2 matching over 11 bases. The CDR3 totals 14 residues. V dropped 0 bases and J dropped 8; count of bases not matched to a gene: 0. CDR1 is KGHSH, CDR2 LQKENI, per germline. The CDR3 is CASSPPSGGDEQFF. The CDR3 bases that were read are TGTGCCAGCTCACCACCTAGCGGGGGGGATGAG. Looking up the rest from reference TRBV18 and TRBJ2-1 gives the full variable domain: NAGVMQNPRHLVRRRGQEARLRCSPMKGHSHVYWYRQLPEEGLKFMVYLQKENIIDESGMPKERFSAEFPKEGPSILRIQQVVRGDSAAYFCASSPPSGGDEQFFGPGTRLTVL.

On this clone: The CDR3 is cut off 3 residues early in the read; its end comes from the germline J gene. V gene TRBV19 combines with J gene TRBJ2-3; 7 nucleotides align to TRBD2. The CDR3 covers 15 residues. The V and J ends lost 3 bases and 5 bases, in that order; junction bases with no gene match: 8. In germline, CDR1 is LNHDA, CDR2 SQIVND (reference sequence). The covered CDR3 bases are TGTGCCAGTAGTATTCAGGGACTACCTGTAGATACG. Its translation is CASSIQGLPVDT. The whole CDR3 protein is CASSIQGLPVDTQYF.

A few counts support this clone. With the read ending 3 residues before the CDR3 end, the germline J gene is used to fill in that end. This chain uses TRBV19 with TRBJ2-1, with D possibly matching TRBD2 (6 bases). Germline values: CDR1 LNHDA, CDR2 SQIVND (reference sequence). The CDR3 is 14 residues long. Trimming cost V 0 bases and J 7 bases, with 10 bases left between them. The CDR3 protein is CASSIERGRNEQFF. The covered CDR3 bases are TGTGCCAGTAGTATAGAGCGGGGACGAAATGAG. The whole variable domain, remainder taken from reference TRBV19 and TRBJ2-1, is DGGITQSPKYLFRKEGQNVTLSCEQNLNHDAMYWYRQDPGQGLRLIYYSQIVNDFQKGDIAEGYSVSREKKESFPLTVTSAQKNPTAFYLCASSIERGRNEQFFGPGTRLTVL.

The covered CDR3 bases are TGTGCCAGCAGGTTTACTAGCGGGACGAACAATGAG. Translated: CASRFTSGTNNE. The whole CDR3 protein reads CASRFTSGTNNEQFF. The chain combines TRBV7-3 with TRBJ2-1, with 10 positions matching TRBD2. Coverage ceases 3 residues before the CDR3 finishes, and the germline J gene fills in the end. Germline-derived CDR1 and CDR2 are SGHTA and FQGTGA. J lost 5 bases, V lost 6 bases, and 7 bases had no gene match. The CDR3 runs 15 residues.

This clone came up many times. The CDR3 extends 3 residues past the end of the read, so its final part is completed from the germline J gene. This rearrangement joins TRBV18 to TRBJ1-5; 8 nucleotides line up with TRBD1. The V segment lost 3 bases and the J segment 7 bases; nucleotides outside the gene matches: 5. CDR3 length: 14 amino acids. Looked up from germline, CDR1 is KGHSH and CDR2 is LQKENI. Incomplete CDR3 DNA: TGTGCCAGCTCACCCTTACAGGGGGACCAGCCC. Its protein is CASSPLQGDQP. The complete CDR3 reads CASSPLQGDQPQHF.

This clone showed up just a few times. The CDR3 extends 3 residues past the end of the read, so its final part is completed from the germline J gene. This chain uses TRBV11-3 with TRBJ2-3; the D gene is possibly TRBD1 (6 bases). This CDR3 contains 15 residues. V was clipped by 2 bases and J by 1 base, with 10 bases between them. From germline, CDR1 is SGHNT and CDR2 YENEEA. CDR3 residues: CASSLTGSGTDTQYF. The CDR3 bases that were read are TGTGCCAGCAGCTTAACAGGGTCGGGCACAGATACG.

This clone was observed a few times. The CDR3 extends 3 residues past the end of the read, so its final part is completed from the germline J gene. The chain is built from TRBV19 and TRBJ2-1; 7 nucleotides match TRBD1. This CDR3 is built from 15 residues. The ends lost 4 bases at V and 0 bases at J; junction bases unmatched: 3. Germline CDR1 is LNHDA and CDR2 is SQIVND (reference sequence). The part of the CDR3 DNA that was read is TGTGCCAGTAGTACCCGGGACAGCTCCTACAATGAG. Protein: CASSTRDSSYNE. In full, the CDR3 reads CASSTRDSSYNEQFF.

This clone was seen only a few times. The CDR3 end lies 3 residues beyond the end of the read and is filled in from the germline J gene. This chain joins TRBV13 and TRBJ1-2; D gene unclear. CDR1 and CDR2 (germline): PRHDT, FYEKMQ (reference sequence). CDR3 length equals 13 residues. Trimming removed 3 bases from V and 4 bases from J, with 9 bases in between. CDR3 bases read: TGTGCCAGCAGCTTTGGGCAGGCCTATGGC. It translates to CASSFGQAYG. The whole CDR3 sequence is CASSFGQAYGYTF.

This clone has a handful of counts. From the germline J gene comes the end of the CDR3, since the read stops 3 residues before it. The rearrangement joins TRBV30 to TRBJ1-1; D gene unclear. Germline V lookup: CDR1 GTSNPN, CDR2 SVGIG (reference sequence). V dropped 0 bases and J dropped 1 base, with 12 bases sitting between them. The CDR3 sequence is 15 residues long. CDR3 region: CAWSVSVAGNTEAFF. The covered CDR3 bases are TGTGCCTGGAGTGTATCGGTTGCCGGGAACACTGAA.

A remark on this clone: The CDR3 extends 3 residues past the end of the read, so its final part is completed from the germline J gene. The chain uses TRBV19 and TRBJ1-1; the D is unclear. The length of the CDR3 is 13 residues. Germline lookup yields CDR1 LNHDA and CDR2 SQIVND (reference sequence). The V gene lost 6 bases and the J gene lost 0 bases, with 8 bases spanning the gap. The CDR3: CASSGEMNTEAFF. The DNA read from the CDR3 is TGTGCCAGTAGCGGGGAGATGAACACTGAA.

This clone has only a few counts. The CDR3 end lies 3 residues beyond the end of the read and is filled in from the germline J gene. This chain uses TRBV19 with TRBJ2-7; D call uncertain. The V gene's germline CDR1 is LNHDA and CDR2 SQIVND (reference sequence). The ends were cut back, 2 bases at V and 6 bases at J, with 11 bases in the middle. This CDR3 is 13 amino acids long. The CDR3 spells CASSISPGSEQYF. The DNA read from the CDR3 is TGTGCCAGTAGTATAAGTCCGGGTTCCGAG.